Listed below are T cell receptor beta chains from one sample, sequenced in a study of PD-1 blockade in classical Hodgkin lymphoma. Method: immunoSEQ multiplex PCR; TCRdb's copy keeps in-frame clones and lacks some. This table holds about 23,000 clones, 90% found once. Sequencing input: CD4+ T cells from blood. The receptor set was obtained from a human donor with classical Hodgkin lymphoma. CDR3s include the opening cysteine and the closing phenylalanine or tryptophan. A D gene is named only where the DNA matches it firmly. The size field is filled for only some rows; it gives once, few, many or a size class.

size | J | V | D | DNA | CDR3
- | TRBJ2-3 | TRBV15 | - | TGTGCCACCACCCTAGGGGAAGATACGCAGTATTTT | CATTLGEDTQYF
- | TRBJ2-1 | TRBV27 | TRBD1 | TGTGCCAGCAGGACAGGGTGGGCCTACAATGAGCAGTTCTTC | CASRTGWAYNEQFF
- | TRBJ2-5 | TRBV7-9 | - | TGTGCCAGCAGCTTAGTCCCGGAGACCCAGTACTTC | CASSLVPETQYF
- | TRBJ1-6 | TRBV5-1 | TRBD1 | TGCGCCAGCAGCTTATACAGGGGGCAGGGTTCACCCCTCCACTTT | CASSLYRGQGSPLHF
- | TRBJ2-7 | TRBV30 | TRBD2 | TGTGCCTGGAGTCCGACTAGCGGGAGGGCCCGCGAGCAGTACTTC | CAWSPTSGRAREQYF
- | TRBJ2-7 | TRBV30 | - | TGTGCCTGGACCCCGACCGGGGGATTCGGGGAGCAGTACTTC | CAWTPTGGFGEQYF
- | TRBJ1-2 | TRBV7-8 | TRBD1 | TGTGCCAGCAGACTATCGCCTGGACAGGGAAACTATGGCTACACCTTC | CASRLSPGQGNYGYTF
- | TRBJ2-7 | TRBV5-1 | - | TGCGCCAGCAGCTTGAGGCAAAACCCCTACGAGCAGTACTTC | CASSLRQNPYEQYF
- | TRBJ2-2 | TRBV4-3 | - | TGCGCCAGCAGCCAAGTTGGGGGGGCTCGAACCGGGGAGCTGTTTTTT | CASSQVGGARTGELFF
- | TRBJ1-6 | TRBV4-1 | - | TGCGCCAGCAGCCAAGGGTGGGCGGGGGCCTATAATTCACCCCTCCACTTT | CASSQGWAGAYNSPLHF
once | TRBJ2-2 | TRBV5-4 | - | TGTGCCAGCAGCCATGACGCCCACAGGACGAACACCGGGGAGCTGTTTTTT | CASSHDAHRTNTGELFF
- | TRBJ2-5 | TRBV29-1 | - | TGCAGCGTCGTAGGGAGCCAAGAGACCCAGTACTTC | CSVVGSQETQYF
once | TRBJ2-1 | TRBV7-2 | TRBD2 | TGTGCCAGCGGGACTAGCGTAGGCAATGAGCAGTTCTTC | CASGTSVGNEQFF
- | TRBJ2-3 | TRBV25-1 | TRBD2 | TGTGCCAGCAGCGAGGCCGGGGGGGGGTGGACAGATACGCAGTATTTT | CASSEAGGGWTDTQYF
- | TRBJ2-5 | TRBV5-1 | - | TGCGCCAGCAGCTTGGCCGGCGGGGGCGAGGAGACCCAGTACTTC | CASSLAGGGEETQYF
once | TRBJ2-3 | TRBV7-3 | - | TGTGCCAGCAGCAAGGGTTCGGATACGCAGTATTTT | CASSKGSDTQYF
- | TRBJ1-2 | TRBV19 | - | TGTGCCAGTAGTGAAGACAGTTTTTCAAACGGATTCTATGGCTACACCTTC | CASSEDSFSNGFYGYTF
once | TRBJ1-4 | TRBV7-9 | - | TGTGCCAGCAGCTCGGTTGCAACTAATGAAAAACTGTTTTTT | CASSSVATNEKLFF
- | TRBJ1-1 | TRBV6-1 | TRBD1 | TGTGCCAGCAGACAGGGGGGGGGCACTGAAGCTTTCTTT | CASRQGGGTEAFF
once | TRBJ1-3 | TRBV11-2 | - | TGTGCCAGCAGCTTAGAGGGGCGGTCCCCGCCCGGAAACACCATATATTTT | CASSLEGRSPPGNTIYF
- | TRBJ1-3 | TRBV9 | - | TGTGCCAGCAGCGACGACAGCAACTCTGGAAACACCATATATTTT | CASSDDSNSGNTIYF
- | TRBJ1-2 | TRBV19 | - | TGTGCCAGTAGTATTCTGGCAGCTAACTATGGCTACACCTTC | CASSILAANYGYTF
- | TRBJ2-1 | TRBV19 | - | TGTGCCAGTAGTATTCTAGTTAGGAAAGCGGCCTACAATGAGCAGTTCTTC | CASSILVRKAAYNEQFF
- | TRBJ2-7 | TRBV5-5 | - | TGTGCCAGCACCTCCCTTGTCCGCAGGGGCTACACCTACGAGCAGTACTTC | CASTSLVRRGYTYEQYF
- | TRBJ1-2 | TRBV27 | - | TGTGCCAGCAGTTTTTCGGACAGTCATTATGGCTACACCTTC | CASSFSDSHYGYTF